These 24 T cell receptor beta chains originate from one sample sequenced in a study of a mutant IDH1 vaccine in newly diagnosed glioma. The repertoire was sequenced with immunoSEQ multiplex PCR; TCRdb's copy has only in-frame clones and lacks some. The sample shows 60,000 or so clones, around 84% of them seen only once. What these receptors recognize is not known. Specified time point: week 35, safety follow-up. Vaccinated patients received 300 ug of mutant IDH1 20-mer peptide per dose, with topical imiquimod. The sequencing used PBMCs, collected from a glioma patient whose treatment included an IDH1 peptide vaccine. Source of these receptors: a man aged 25-40 years with glioma.

This chain joins TRBV7-9 and TRBJ2-7, with 10 bases that match TRBD1. The CDR3 covers 16 residues. With 8 bases clipped from V and 4 bases from J, the junction kept 14 bases outside the gene matches. Germline CDR1 is SEHNR and CDR2 is FQNEAQ (reference sequence). DNA for the CDR3: TGTGCCAGCGGAAGCATCCGGGACAGGGGTACGTACGAGCAGTACTTC. It specifies CASGSIRDRGTYEQYF.

The chain links TRBV18 to TRBJ1-5, with D perhaps matching TRBD1 (6 bases). The V end was cut by 8 bases, the J end by 2 bases, with 10 bases between. Germline CDR1 KGHSH, CDR2 LQKENI. There are 13 residues in the CDR3. The CDR3 loop reads CASNRAGNQPQHF. The CDR3 nucleotides are TGTGCCAGCAACAGGGCCGGCAATCAGCCCCAGCATTTT.

The chain links TRBV4-1 to TRBJ1-1; possibly TRBD1 for D (6 bases). CDR3 length: 13 amino acids. CDR1 is MGHRA and CDR2 is YSYEKL in the germline V gene. Trimming shortened V by 2 bases and J by 5 bases, and 9 bases separated the two germline ends. CDR3 DNA: TGCGCCAGCAGCCAAAGGGGGTTGACTGAAGCTTTCTTT. Encoded protein: CASSQRGLTEAFF.

CDR3 sequence reads: CASSSQTPTGGKDEQYF. The CDR3 DNA reads TGTGCCAGCAGTTCCCAAACCCCAACAGGGGGGAAAGACGAGCAGTACTTC. V is TRBV27 and J is TRBJ2-7; TRBD1 aligns across 8 bases. The trim removed 4 bases at V and 5 bases at J, leaving 16 bases unmatched. Germline CDR1 MNHEY, CDR2 SMNVEV (reference sequence). The CDR3 extends over 17 amino acids.

This chain joins TRBV11-2 and TRBJ2-3, with D perhaps TRBD2 (5 bases). Trimming took 0 bases from V and 0 from J, leaving 10 bases between them. The CDR3 has 16 amino acids. CDR1 and CDR2 from the germline V gene are SGHAT and FQNNGV. The CDR3 spells CASSLEGRTSTDTQYF. CDR3 bases: TGTGCCAGCAGCTTAGAGGGCAGGACTAGCACAGATACGCAGTATTTT.

This clone is a singleton in its sample. The V call is TRBV18, the J call TRBJ2-1, with 9 bases aligning to TRBD1. The V gene's germline CDR1 is KGHSH and CDR2 LQKENI. V lost 3 bases, J lost 6 bases, and 9 bases stayed unmatched. The CDR3 has 16 residues. The CDR3 reads CASSPGKGQGVNEQFF. CDR3 coding DNA: TGTGCCAGCTCACCCGGAAAGGGACAGGGAGTCAATGAGCAGTTCTTC.

V and J are TRBV4-2 and TRBJ2-2, with D unclear. The V gene lost 3 bases and the J gene lost 0 bases, with 14 bases spanning the gap. The CDR3 is 17 residues long. Germline CDR1 is LGHNA and CDR2 is YNFKEQ. The CDR3 reads CASSHHLGTPNTGELFF. In DNA, the CDR3 is TGTGCCAGCAGCCACCACTTGGGAACACCGAACACCGGGGAGCTGTTTTTT.

The gene calls are TRBV7-8 and TRBJ1-2, with 7 bases identical to TRBD1. The CDR3 has 18 residues. CDR1 is SGHVS and CDR2 is FQNEAQ in the germline V gene. The junction had 19 bases not matched to a gene; V was cut back by 5 bases and J by 4 bases. The CDR3 DNA reads as TGTGCCAGCAGCCAACTAGGGGGTACAGGGGAAGTTCCCTATGGCTACACCTTC. Its protein product is CASSQLGGTGEVPYGYTF.

CDR3: CASSPLAGGPNPQYF. Here the CDR3 DNA reads TGTGCCAGCAGCCCACTAGCGGGGGGCCCTAATCCGCAGTATTTT. J is TRBJ2-3 and V is TRBV9, with TRBD2 matching 12 bases. The CDR3 totals 15 residues. J was trimmed by 10 bases and V by 4 bases; bases with no gene match: 10. The germline V gene encodes CDR1 SGDLS and CDR2 YYNGEE.

V and J are TRBV5-1 and TRBJ2-3; D may be TRBD1 or TRBD2 (7 bases each). Germline CDR1 and CDR2: SGHRS and YFSETQ. The CDR3 has 11 amino acids. V dropped 4 bases and J dropped 10 bases, with 10 bases sitting between them. The CDR3 DNA is TGCGCCAGCAGCCCAGGGGGGGCGCAGTATTTT. This codes for CASSPGGAQYF.

The CDR3 DNA sequence: TGTGCCAGCAGTGAAGCTGGCTATGGCTACACCTTC. It is translated as CASSEAGYGYTF. V and J are TRBV2 and TRBJ1-2; no definite D call. The germline gives CDR1 SNHLY, CDR2 FYNNEI. The CDR3 covers 12 residues. Trimming took 0 bases from V and 4 from J, leaving 3 bases between them.

The V and J genes are TRBV13 and TRBJ1-2; D is uncertain. CDR3 length: 14 amino acids. V dropped 5 bases and J dropped 4 bases, with 14 bases sitting between them. Germline V gene lookup returns CDR1 PRHDT and CDR2 FYEKMQ (reference sequence). The CDR3 nucleotides are TGTGCCAGCAGCACCCATGGACTGTCCTATGGCTACACCTTC. Translating it yields CASSTHGLSYGYTF. Supplemented by reference TRBV13 and TRBJ1-2, the full variable domain reads AAGVIQSPRHLIKEKRETATLKCYPIPRHDTVYWYQQGPGQDPQFLISFYEKMQSDKGSIPDRFSAQQFSDYHSELNMSSLELGDSALYFCASSTHGLSYGYTFGSGTRLTVV.

The CDR3 loop reads CASSLDNTGELFF. The DNA for the CDR3 is TGTGCCAGCAGCCTTGACAACACCGGGGAGCTGTTTTTT. The J gene is TRBJ2-2, the V gene TRBV7-9; D not resolved. CDR3 size: 13 residues. The germline V gene has CDR1 SEHNR and CDR2 FQNEAQ (reference sequence). V lost 5 bases and J lost 2, with 6 bases in between.

The chain combines TRBV19 with TRBJ1-2; D remains unclear. This CDR3 has 14 residues. CDR1 is LNHDA, CDR2 SQIVND, per germline (reference sequence). V was clipped by 1 base and J by 4 bases, with 10 bases between them. The CDR3 is CASSIVGVSYGYTF. The DNA of the CDR3 is TGTGCCAGTAGTATAGTCGGAGTTTCCTATGGCTACACCTTC.

This chain links TRBV2 with TRBJ2-1; 16 nucleotides agree with TRBD2. This CDR3 comprises 21 residues. V trimming: 6 bases; J trimming: 0 bases; junction bases outside the gene matches: 14. The V gene's germline CDR1 is SNHLY and CDR2 FYNNEI. CDR3 DNA sequence: TGTGCCAGCAGACGTACCGAGGGGACTAGCGGGGGGGTGAGCTCCTACAATGAGCAGTTCTTC. Amino acid sequence: CASRRTEGTSGGVSSYNEQFF.

This chain links TRBV19 with TRBJ2-5; a possible D gene is TRBD1 (6 bases). CDR1 LNHDA and CDR2 SQIVND come from the germline V gene (reference sequence). The V and J ends lost 5 bases and 4 bases respectively, with 14 bases between them. The CDR3 extends over 14 amino acids. CDR3 amino acids: CASSGVQGSETQYF. The CDR3 DNA reads TGTGCCAGTAGTGGGGTTCAGGGGTCAGAGACCCAGTACTTC.

Remarks on this clone: The same CDR3 also results from other DNA sequences found in this sample. The V and J genes are TRBV5-1 and TRBJ2-3; D gene ambiguous. The V end lost 0 bases, the J end lost 2 bases, and 7 bases lay between the germline ends. Per the germline V gene, CDR1 is SGHRS and CDR2 is YFSETQ. This CDR3 spans 14 amino acids. The CDR3 spells CASSLGYSTDTQYF. CDR3 nucleotide sequence: TGCGCCAGCAGCTTGGGATACTCCACAGATACGCAGTATTTT.

The chain carries TRBV11-2 and TRBJ2-1, with 8 bases aligning to TRBD1. The CDR3 contains 14 residues. With V trimmed by 5 bases and J by 4 bases, 4 bases remained unmatched. Germline V gene lookup returns CDR1 SGHAT and CDR2 FQNNGV. The CDR3 DNA sequence: TGTGCCAGCAGCGCCAGGACAGGGTACAATGAGCAGTTCTTC. It translates to CASSARTGYNEQFF.

The gene calls are TRBV10-1 and TRBJ2-5; 10 nucleotides align to TRBD2. The CDR3 runs to 16 residues. The V and J ends lost 3 bases and 3 bases, in that order; junction bases with no gene match: 7. Germline V gives CDR1 WNHNN, CDR2 SYGVQD (reference sequence). As DNA, the CDR3 is TGCGCCAGCAGTGATCAGCGGGGGGGCCAGGAAGAGACCCAGTACTTC. Translating gives CASSDQRGGQEETQYF.

This chain joins TRBV11-2 and TRBJ2-2; 10 bases map to TRBD1. The CDR3 consists of 18 residues. CDR1 and CDR2 from the germline V gene are SGHAT and FQNNGV. V shed 3 bases, J shed 0 bases, and the junction held 7 bases outside the gene matches. In DNA form, the CDR3 reads TGTGCCAGCAGCTTTGCCCGGACAGGGGGAGCGAACACCGGGGAGCTGTTTTTT. As protein: CASSFARTGGANTGELFF.

The gene calls are TRBV7-2 and TRBJ1-1; tentatively, D is TRBD1 (5 bases). Trimming took off 1 base at V and 8 bases at J, with 8 bases between the two ends. The V gene's germline CDR1 is SGHTA and CDR2 FQGNSA. The CDR3 loop spans 12 amino acids. The chain's CDR3 is CASSLGRGEAFF. DNA for the CDR3: TGTGCCAGCAGCTTAGGGCGGGGCGAAGCTTTCTTT.

This clone was detected only a few times. The chain recombines TRBV5-1 with TRBJ1-3; maybe TRBD1 (5 bases). In germline, CDR1 is SGHRS, CDR2 YFSETQ. The CDR3 contains 14 residues. Trimming removed 0 bases at V and 8 bases at J, with 12 bases between. The CDR3 DNA reads as TGCGCCAGCAGCTTGGCGCAGGGACCCCACACCATATATTTT. It specifies CASSLAQGPHTIYF.

The V call is TRBV5-1, the J call TRBJ2-2, with D possibly being TRBD1 (6 bases). The ends were cut back, 1 base at V and 3 bases at J, with 7 bases in the middle. The CDR3 spans 14 residues. Germline-derived CDR1 and CDR2 are SGHRS and YFSETQ. CDR3 region: CASSLRTDTGELFF. CDR3 coding DNA: TGCGCCAGCAGCTTGAGGACAGACACCGGGGAGCTGTTTTTT.

The gene calls are TRBV19 and TRBJ1-4; no firm D call. The CDR3 is 13 amino acids. Trimming cost V 7 bases and J 7 bases, with 13 bases left between them. Germline values: CDR1 LNHDA, CDR2 SQIVND (reference sequence). The chain's CDR3 is CASNPRLSEKLFF. CDR3 in DNA: TGTGCCAGTAATCCCCGGTTATCTGAAAAACTGTTTTTT.